These 10 T cell receptor beta chains originate from one sample sequenced in a study of T cells after yellow fever vaccination. One entry per CDR3 protein results from TCRdb running MiXCR on the 5' RACE reads. The data show approximately 580,000 distinct CDR3 sequences, about a sixth seen once. The material sequenced was PBMCs, taken 4 to 5 days after the first yellow fever vaccination. These TCRs come from a man younger than 35 who received the YFV17D yellow fever vaccine.

This clonotype was counted many times. V and J are TRBV12-3 or TRBV12-4 and TRBJ2-3; no reliable D call. V shed 4 bases and J shed 2 bases, with 16 bases lying between them. The CDR3 length is 16 residues. The CDR3 here is CASSSDGKLNTDTQYF. The CDR3 DNA sequence: TGTGCCAGCAGTTCGGACGGCAAACTTAACACAGATACGCAGTATTTT.

This clonotype was seen only a few times. The chain recombines TRBV7-6 with TRBJ2-5, with D perhaps TRBD1 (7 bases). The CDR3 covers 16 residues. Trimming left V 1 base short and J 5 bases short, with 17 bases between. Germline assignment: CDR1 SGHVS and CDR2 FNYEAQ. The chain's CDR3 is CASSLEAGSGGETQYF. The CDR3 bases are TGTGCCAGCAGCTTAGAAGCGGGCTCAGGGGGGGAGACCCAGTACTTC.

This clonotype was found a few times. The chain joins TRBV5-6 to TRBJ1-1; D unclear. The germline V gene encodes CDR1 SGHDT and CDR2 YYEEEE. The CDR3 extends over 15 amino acids. Trimming stripped 0 bases from V and 0 bases from J, with 9 bases between. The CDR3 here is CASSLAQLLNTEAFF. The CDR3 region has the DNA TGTGCCAGCAGCTTGGCACAGCTCTTGAACACTGAAGCTTTCTTT.

The chain carries TRBV6-1 and TRBJ2-7; the D call may be TRBD1 or TRBD2 (5 bases each). The germline V gene encodes CDR1 MNHNS and CDR2 SASEGT. CDR3 length equals 14 residues. Trimming took off 6 bases at V and 2 bases at J, with 14 bases between the two ends. The CDR3 sequence: CASSGEGRPYEQYV. The CDR3 DNA follows: TGTGCCAGCAGCGGCGAGGGGAGACCCTACGAGCAGTACGTC.

In its sample, this clonotype was seen many times. This chain connects TRBV2 to TRBJ1-1; possible D gene TRBD1, 5 bases. Germline CDR1 reads SNHLY; CDR2 reads FYNNEI. The CDR3 totals 13 residues. V was trimmed by 4 bases and J by 3 bases, leaving 9 bases between them. The CDR3 DNA reads TGTGCCAGCAGTGTGGGACCTGACACTGAAGCTTTCTTT. Its translation is CASSVGPDTEAFF.

This clonotype has only a few counts. The chain uses TRBV7-6 and TRBJ2-1; TRBD1 agrees at 8 bases. This CDR3 region has 18 residues. Trimming cost V 2 bases and J 1 base; bases outside gene matches: 10. From germline, CDR1 is SGHVS and CDR2 FNYEAQ. This CDR3 is CASSLYPRTGYSYNEQFF. Here the CDR3 DNA reads TGTGCCAGCAGCTTATACCCCCGGACAGGGTATTCCTACAATGAGCAGTTCTTC.

This chain uses TRBV7-3 with TRBJ2-7; TRBD2 might be the D (5 bases). V was pared by 4 bases and J by 7 bases, with 8 bases between. The CDR3 length is 11 residues. Germline CDR1 and CDR2: SGHTA and FQGTGA. CDR3: CASSSGVEQYF. For the CDR3, the DNA is TGTGCCAGCAGCTCCGGGGTGGAGCAGTACTTC.

This clonotype showed up just a few times. This chain links TRBV7-9 with TRBJ2-7; D is unresolved. Germline V gene data show CDR1 as SEHNR and CDR2 as FQNEAQ (reference sequence). The CDR3 is made up of 12 amino acids. Between the trimmed V and J ends, which lost 5 bases and 2 bases, there was a span of 7 bases. CDR3 sequence: CASSVLAYEQYF. In DNA form, the CDR3 reads TGTGCCAGCAGCGTTTTGGCCTACGAGCAGTACTTC.

V and J are TRBV2 and TRBJ2-2; no clear D. CDR1 SNHLY and CDR2 FYNNEI come from the germline V gene. CDR3 length: 14 residues. Trimming removed 4 bases from V and 6 bases from J, with 12 bases in between. As DNA, the CDR3 is TGTGCCAGCAGTGCCAGAAGTACAGCCGGGGAGCTGTTTTTT. Translation: CASSARSTAGELFF.

The DNA for the CDR3 is TGCGCCAGCAGCAATAGCGGGGGACCTTACAATGAGCAGTTCTTC. It yields the protein CASSNSGGPYNEQFF. The chain employs TRBV4-1 and TRBJ2-1; 9 nucleotides line up with TRBD2. The germline V gene has CDR1 MGHRA and CDR2 YSYEKL. The trim removed 5 bases at V and 4 bases at J, leaving 6 bases unmatched. The CDR3 loop spans 15 amino acids.